These T cell receptor beta chains were read from a single sample in a study of neurological immune-mediated disorders. TCRdb fed the 5' RACE reads into MiXCR, producing one record per CDR3 protein. The table records under 80,000 distinct CDR3 sequences, about 9.5% of them present only once. The specimen sequenced was PBMCs. The receptors stem from a middle-aged man in good health. CDR3s include the opening cysteine and the closing phenylalanine or tryptophan. A D gene is named only where the DNA matches it firmly. Clone size, where shown, is once, few, many, or a class for clones that have expanded.

d_call: TRBD2; clone_size: many; v_call: TRBV20-1; j_call: TRBJ2-1; cdr3_aa: CSAIPWQTSGSSYNEQFF; cdr3_nt: TGCAGTGCTATACCCTGGCAGACTAGCGGGAGCTCCTACAATGAGCAGTTCTTC
d_call: NA; clone_size: many; v_call: TRBV20-1; j_call: TRBJ1-2; cdr3_aa: CSALRGSYGYTF; cdr3_nt: TGCAGTGCGCTCAGGGGAAGCTATGGCTACACCTTC
d_call: TRBD2; clone_size: many; v_call: TRBV29-1; j_call: TRBJ2-5; cdr3_aa: CSASRAGGNQETQYF; cdr3_nt: TGCAGCGCCTCGAGAGCGGGAGGCAACCAAGAGACCCAGTACTTC
d_call: NA; clone_size: many; v_call: TRBV5-1; j_call: TRBJ2-7; cdr3_aa: CASMEIRDGLEERYF; cdr3_nt: TGCGCCAGCATGGAAATCCGGGACGGCCTTGAGGAGCGGTACTTC
d_call: NA; clone_size: many; v_call: TRBV10-3; j_call: TRBJ2-1; cdr3_aa: CATKGTGQLSSYNEQFF; cdr3_nt: TGTGCCACCAAAGGGACGGGACAACTGAGCTCCTACAATGAGCAGTTCTTC
d_call: TRBD2; clone_size: many; v_call: TRBV5-1; j_call: TRBJ2-5; cdr3_aa: CASSLEVAGVGETQYF; cdr3_nt: TGCGCCAGCAGCTTGGAGGTAGCGGGCGTCGGAGAGACCCAGTACTTC
d_call: NA; clone_size: many; v_call: TRBV11-2; j_call: TRBJ1-4; cdr3_aa: CASSLATWGGTNEKLFF; cdr3_nt: TGTGCCAGCAGCTTAGCAACCTGGGGGGGCACTAATGAAAAACTGTTTTTT
d_call: NA; clone_size: many; v_call: TRBV12-3/TRBV12-4; j_call: TRBJ1-2; cdr3_aa: CASSFARGSYGYTF; cdr3_nt: TGTGCCAGCAGTTTTGCCAGGGGAAGTTATGGCTACACCTTC
d_call: TRBD1; clone_size: many; v_call: TRBV9; j_call: TRBJ1-2; cdr3_aa: CASSAESGKGAGYTF; cdr3_nt: TGTGCCAGCAGCGCGGAGAGCGGGAAGGGGGCTGGCTACACCTTC
d_call: TRBD1; clone_size: many; v_call: TRBV12-3/TRBV12-4; j_call: TRBJ2-2; cdr3_aa: CASTPQGAIVSGELFF; cdr3_nt: TGTGCCAGCACCCCGCAGGGGGCGATTGTTTCCGGGGAGCTGTTTTTT
d_call: NA; clone_size: many; v_call: TRBV5-1; j_call: TRBJ2-5; cdr3_aa: CASSFIVHQETQYF; cdr3_nt: TGCGCCAGCAGCTTCATAGTCCACCAAGAGACCCAGTACTTC
d_call: NA; clone_size: many; v_call: TRBV7-9; j_call: TRBJ2-6; cdr3_aa: CASSPHGSSGANVLTF; cdr3_nt: TGTGCCAGCAGCCCCCACGGGAGCTCTGGGGCCAACGTCCTGACTTTC
d_call: TRBD1; clone_size: few; v_call: TRBV20-1; j_call: TRBJ1-2; cdr3_aa: CSAPFSDRTGYGYTF; cdr3_nt: TGCAGTGCTCCTTTCTCGGACAGGACGGGCTATGGCTACACCTTC
d_call: NA; clone_size: many; v_call: TRBV7-6; j_call: TRBJ2-2; cdr3_aa: CASSLWAGELFF; cdr3_nt: TGTGCCAGCAGCTTATGGGCCGGGGAGCTGTTTTTT
d_call: NA; clone_size: many; v_call: TRBV5-1; j_call: TRBJ2-7; cdr3_aa: CASSFQSSPSLYEQYF; cdr3_nt: TGCGCCAGCAGCTTTCAGTCAAGTCCCTCTCTCTACGAGCAGTACTTC
d_call: NA; clone_size: many; v_call: TRBV5-1; j_call: TRBJ1-2; cdr3_aa: CASSLEVGANYGYTF; cdr3_nt: TGCGCCAGCAGCTTGGAAGTCGGAGCTAACTATGGCTACACCTTC
d_call: TRBD2; clone_size: many; v_call: TRBV6-1; j_call: TRBJ2-5; cdr3_aa: CASSGTSGRGETQYF; cdr3_nt: TGTGCCAGCAGCGGGACTAGCGGTAGAGGGGAGACCCAGTACTTC
d_call: NA; clone_size: NA; v_call: TRBV28; j_call: TRBJ2-4; cdr3_aa: CASSHLGGGTGDNIQYF; cdr3_nt: TGTGCCAGCAGTCACCTAGGGGGGGGGACAGGTGATAACATTCAGTACTTC
d_call: NA; clone_size: many; v_call: TRBV12-3/TRBV12-4; j_call: TRBJ2-2; cdr3_aa: CAYLKTSNTGELFF; cdr3_nt: TGTGCTTATCTGAAGACGTCGAACACCGGGGAGCTGTTTTTT
d_call: NA; clone_size: many; v_call: TRBV12-3/TRBV12-4; j_call: TRBJ2-1; cdr3_aa: CASSLADSSYNEQFF; cdr3_nt: TGTGCCAGCAGTTTGGCGGACAGCTCCTACAATGAGCAGTTCTTC
d_call: NA; clone_size: NA; v_call: TRBV12-3/TRBV12-4; j_call: TRBJ1-4; cdr3_aa: CASSQTGGSTNEKLFF; cdr3_nt: TGTGCCAGCAGTCAGACAGGTGGCAGCACTAATGAAAAACTGTTTTTT
d_call: NA; clone_size: many; v_call: TRBV6-1; j_call: TRBJ2-1; cdr3_aa: CASNRAGQPLNEQFF; cdr3_nt: TGTGCCAGCAACAGGGCGGGACAGCCTCTAAATGAGCAGTTCTTC
d_call: TRBD1; clone_size: many; v_call: TRBV20-1; j_call: TRBJ1-1; cdr3_aa: CSAGARDRESTEAFF; cdr3_nt: TGCAGTGCTGGAGCCCGAGACAGGGAGAGCACTGAAGCTTTCTTT
d_call: TRBD1; clone_size: many; v_call: TRBV29-1; j_call: TRBJ2-5; cdr3_aa: CSAKGTGIETQYF; cdr3_nt: TGCAGCGCCAAAGGGACAGGGATAGAGACCCAGTACTTC
d_call: NA; clone_size: many; v_call: TRBV5-5; j_call: TRBJ2-5; cdr3_aa: CASSLGQPQETQYF; cdr3_nt: TGTGCCAGCAGCCTGGGGCAGCCACAAGAGACCCAGTACTTC
d_call: TRBD1; clone_size: many; v_call: TRBV6-5; j_call: TRBJ1-6; cdr3_aa: CASSWTGSSYNSPLHF; cdr3_nt: TGTGCCAGCAGTTGGACAGGGAGCTCCTATAATTCACCCCTCCACTTT
d_call: TRBD2; clone_size: many; v_call: TRBV10-3; j_call: TRBJ2-7; cdr3_aa: CAISESRREGRYEQYF; cdr3_nt: TGTGCCATCAGTGAGTCGAGGCGGGAGGGCCGCTACGAGCAGTACTTC
d_call: NA; clone_size: many; v_call: TRBV10-3; j_call: TRBJ1-1; cdr3_aa: CAISEGGTEAFF; cdr3_nt: TGTGCCATCAGTGAGGGAGGGACTGAAGCTTTCTTT
d_call: NA; clone_size: many; v_call: TRBV5-1; j_call: TRBJ2-3; cdr3_aa: CASSLKTGTDTQYF; cdr3_nt: TGCGCCAGCAGCTTAAAGACAGGCACAGATACGCAGTATTTT
d_call: NA; clone_size: many; v_call: TRBV20-1; j_call: TRBJ2-5; cdr3_aa: CSVLEGGVGTQYF; cdr3_nt: TGCAGTGTTCTAGAGGGAGGAGTGGGTACCCAGTACTTC
d_call: TRBD2; clone_size: many; v_call: TRBV29-1; j_call: TRBJ2-2; cdr3_aa: CSAVSGRNTGELFF; cdr3_nt: TGCAGCGCCGTTAGCGGGAGAAACACCGGGGAGCTGTTTTTT
d_call: TRBD1; clone_size: few; v_call: TRBV27; j_call: TRBJ2-5; cdr3_aa: CASSLSGGQGNQETQYF; cdr3_nt: TGTGCCAGCAGTCTCTCAGGCGGACAGGGCAACCAAGAGACCCAGTACTTC
d_call: NA; clone_size: many; v_call: TRBV5-1; j_call: TRBJ2-6; cdr3_aa: CASKLGEAGANVLTF; cdr3_nt: TGCGCCAGCAAGCTTGGTGAGGCTGGGGCCAACGTCCTGACTTTC
d_call: TRBD1; clone_size: many; v_call: TRBV28; j_call: TRBJ2-7; cdr3_aa: CASNSHPGQTVYEQYF; cdr3_nt: TGTGCCAGCAACTCTCACCCGGGACAGACAGTCTACGAGCAGTACTTC
d_call: NA; clone_size: many; v_call: TRBV6-2/TRBV6-3; j_call: TRBJ2-3; cdr3_aa: CASSWIRDFTDTQYF; cdr3_nt: TGTGCCAGCAGTTGGATCCGGGACTTCACAGATACGCAGTATTTT
d_call: TRBD1; clone_size: many; v_call: TRBV28; j_call: TRBJ2-7; cdr3_aa: CASSSRDRVVYEQYF; cdr3_nt: TGTGCCAGCAGTTCTCGGGACAGGGTCGTCTACGAGCAGTACTTC
d_call: NA; clone_size: many; v_call: TRBV5-1; j_call: TRBJ2-7; cdr3_aa: CASSFPGAEQYF; cdr3_nt: TGCGCCAGCAGCTTCCCAGGGGCCGAGCAGTACTTC
d_call: NA; clone_size: many; v_call: TRBV4-2; j_call: TRBJ1-4; cdr3_aa: CASSQGRGPSTNEKLFF; cdr3_nt: TGTGCCAGCAGCCAAGGTCGTGGGCCCTCAACTAATGAAAAACTGTTTTTT
d_call: TRBD1; clone_size: many; v_call: TRBV10-3; j_call: TRBJ2-3; cdr3_aa: CAIRQGATDTQYF; cdr3_nt: TGTGCCATCAGACAGGGGGCAACAGATACGCAGTATTTT
d_call: NA; clone_size: many; v_call: TRBV5-1; j_call: TRBJ1-5; cdr3_aa: CASGGSNQPQHF; cdr3_nt: TGCGCCAGCGGGGGTAGCAATCAGCCCCAGCATTTT
d_call: NA; clone_size: many; v_call: TRBV7-9; j_call: TRBJ2-7; cdr3_aa: CASSPVSEGSYEQYF; cdr3_nt: TGTGCCAGCAGCCCCGTCTCGGAGGGATCCTACGAGCAGTACTTC
d_call: TRBD1; clone_size: many; v_call: TRBV20-1; j_call: TRBJ2-7; cdr3_aa: CSARDTDRGPRSGPSQYF; cdr3_nt: TGCAGTGCTAGAGATACGGACAGGGGGCCACGCTCGGGGCCCTCGCAGTACTTC